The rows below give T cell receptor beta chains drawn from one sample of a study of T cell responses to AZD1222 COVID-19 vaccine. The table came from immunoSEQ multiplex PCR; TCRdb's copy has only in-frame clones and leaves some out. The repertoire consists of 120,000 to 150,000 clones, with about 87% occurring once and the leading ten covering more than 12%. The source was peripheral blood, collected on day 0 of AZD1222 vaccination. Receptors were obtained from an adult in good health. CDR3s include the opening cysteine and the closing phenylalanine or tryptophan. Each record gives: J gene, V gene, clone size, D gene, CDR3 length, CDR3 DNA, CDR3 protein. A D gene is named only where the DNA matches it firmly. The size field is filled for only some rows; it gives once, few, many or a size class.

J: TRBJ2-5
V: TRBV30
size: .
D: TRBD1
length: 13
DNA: TGTGCCTGGAGTCCCGGGACAGAAGAGACCCAGTACTTC
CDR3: CAWSPGTEETQYF

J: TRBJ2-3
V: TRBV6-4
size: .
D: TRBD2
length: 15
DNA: TGTGCCAGCAGTGCTCTAGCGGGGGGAACAGATACGCAGTATTTT
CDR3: CASSALAGGTDTQYF

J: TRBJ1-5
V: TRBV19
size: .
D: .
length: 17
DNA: TGTGCCAGTACCGAATGGGGTCGATCATCACGGGATCAGCCCCAGCATTTT
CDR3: CASTEWGRSSRDQPQHF

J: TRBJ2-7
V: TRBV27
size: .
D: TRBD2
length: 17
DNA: TGTGCCAGCAGTTTACGGGGACCGGGGGGTTTAGCCTACGAGCAGTACTTC
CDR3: CASSLRGPGGLAYEQYF

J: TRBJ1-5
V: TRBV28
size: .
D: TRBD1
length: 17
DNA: TGTGCCAGCAGTTTATTGGGACAGGGATTCAGCAATCAGCCCCAGCATTTT
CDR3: CASSLLGQGFSNQPQHF

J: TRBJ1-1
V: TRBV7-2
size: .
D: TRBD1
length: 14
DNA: TGTGCCAGCAGCCCGACAGGGATCACTCTTGAAGCTTTCTTT
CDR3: CASSPTGITLEAFF

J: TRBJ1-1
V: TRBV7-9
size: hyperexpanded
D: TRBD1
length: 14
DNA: TGTGCCAGCAGCTACACAGGGGTAGGAACTGAAGCTTTCTTT
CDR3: CASSYTGVGTEAFF

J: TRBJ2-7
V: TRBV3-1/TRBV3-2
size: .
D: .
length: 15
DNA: TGTGCCAGCAGCCAGAGGGGGACACTCTCCTACGAGCAGTACTTC
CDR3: CASSQRGTLSYEQYF

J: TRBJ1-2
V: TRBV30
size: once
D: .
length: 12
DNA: TGTGCCTGGAGTGAGGGGTCCTATGGCTACACCTTC
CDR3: CAWSEGSYGYTF

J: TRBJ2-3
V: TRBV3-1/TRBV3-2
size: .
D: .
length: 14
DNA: TGTGCCAGCAGTCGAGAGGGGGGCACAGATACGCAGTATTTT
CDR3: CASSREGGTDTQYF

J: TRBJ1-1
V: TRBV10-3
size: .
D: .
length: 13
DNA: TGTGCCATCAGGACCCAGGCCCGGACTGAAGCTTTCTTT
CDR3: CAIRTQARTEAFF

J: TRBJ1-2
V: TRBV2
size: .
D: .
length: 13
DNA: TGTGCCAGCGGGGGAGGGCCAGACTATGGCTACACCTTC
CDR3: CASGGGPDYGYTF

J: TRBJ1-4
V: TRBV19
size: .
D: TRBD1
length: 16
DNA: TGTGCCAGTACTCCAACCTCCGGGACAGGGGGGGAAAAACTGTTTTTT
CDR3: CASTPTSGTGGEKLFF

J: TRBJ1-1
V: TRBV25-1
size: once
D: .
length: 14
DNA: TGTGCCAGCAGTGAATTCAGGCAAAACACTGAAGCTTTCTTT
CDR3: CASSEFRQNTEAFF

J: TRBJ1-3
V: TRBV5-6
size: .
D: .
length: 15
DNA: TGTGCCAGCCGACAGAGGGGAGTATCTGGAAACACCATATATTTT
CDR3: CASRQRGVSGNTIYF

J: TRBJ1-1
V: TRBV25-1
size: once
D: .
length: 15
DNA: TGTGCCAGCAGCCAACCAGGGCCCCAGAACACTGAAGCTTTCTTT
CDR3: CASSQPGPQNTEAFF

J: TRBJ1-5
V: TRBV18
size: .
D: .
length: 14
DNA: TGTGCCAGCTCACCCCAGAATAGCAATCAGCCCCAGCATTTT
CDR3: CASSPQNSNQPQHF

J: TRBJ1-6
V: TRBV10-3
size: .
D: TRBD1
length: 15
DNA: TGTGCCATCAGTGAGTCGGGTCAGGGGGGTTCACCCCTCCACTTT
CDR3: CAISESGQGGSPLHF

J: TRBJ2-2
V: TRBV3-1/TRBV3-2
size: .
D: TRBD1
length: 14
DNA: TGTGCCAGCAGCCGCCGGGACAGGTCCGGGGAGCTGTTTTTT
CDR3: CASSRRDRSGELFF

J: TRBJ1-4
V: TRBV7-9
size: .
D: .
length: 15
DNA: TGTGCCAGCAGGTCCGACGGGGTGTCGGGTGTTGGGCTGTTTTTT
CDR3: CASRSDGVSGVGLFF

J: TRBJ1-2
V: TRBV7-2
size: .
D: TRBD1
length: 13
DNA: TGTGCCACCACTCCGACAGGGGGCATTGGCTACACCTTC
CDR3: CATTPTGGIGYTF

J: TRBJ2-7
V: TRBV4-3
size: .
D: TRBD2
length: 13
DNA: TGCGCCAGCAGCCGAGGACTAGACTACGAGCAGTACTTC
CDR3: CASSRGLDYEQYF

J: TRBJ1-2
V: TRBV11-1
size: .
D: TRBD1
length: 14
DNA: TGTGCCAGCAGCTTAACTGACAGGGACTATGGCTACACCTTC
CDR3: CASSLTDRDYGYTF

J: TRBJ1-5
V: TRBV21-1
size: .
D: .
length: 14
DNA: TGTGCCAGCCTTGGGACGGCCTTATTTCAGCCCCAGCATTTT
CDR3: CASLGTALFQPQHF

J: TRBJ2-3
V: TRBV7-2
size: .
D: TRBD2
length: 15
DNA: TGTGCCAGCAGCTTGGTAGCGGGGGGAGGAGATACGCAGTATTTT
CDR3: CASSLVAGGGDTQYF

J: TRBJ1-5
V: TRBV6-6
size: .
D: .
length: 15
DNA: TGTGCCAGCAGTTACGATTTCGCGGGCAATCAGCCCCAGCATTTT
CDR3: CASSYDFAGNQPQHF

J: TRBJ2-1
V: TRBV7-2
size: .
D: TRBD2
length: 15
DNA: TGTGCCAGCAGCTTTGGTAGCGGGGGGGCCAATGAGCAGTTCTTC
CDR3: CASSFGSGGANEQFF

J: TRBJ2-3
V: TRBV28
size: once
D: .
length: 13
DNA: TGTGCCAGCAGGGGCGTACTGGGAGATACGCAGTATTTT
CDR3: CASRGVLGDTQYF

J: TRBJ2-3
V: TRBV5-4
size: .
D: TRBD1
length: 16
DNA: TGTGCCAGCAGCCCTTGGGGGACAGGGACTTCTCATACGCAGTATTTT
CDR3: CASSPWGTGTSHTQYF

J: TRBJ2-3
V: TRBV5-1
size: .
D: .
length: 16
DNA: TGCGCCAGCAGCTTCAGGGGTCCACCTAGCACAGATACGCAGTATTTT
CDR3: CASSFRGPPSTDTQYF

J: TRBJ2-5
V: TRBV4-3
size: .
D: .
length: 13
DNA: TGCGCCAGCAGCCAAGACAGGGGAGAGACCCAGTACTTC
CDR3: CASSQDRGETQYF

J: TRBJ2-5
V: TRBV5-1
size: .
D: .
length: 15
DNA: TGCGCCCGCAGCGAGGGCCAGGGGGGGACAGAGACCCAGTACTTC
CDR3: CARSEGQGGTETQYF

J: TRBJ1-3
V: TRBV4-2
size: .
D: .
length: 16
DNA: TGTGCCAGCAGCCAAGATCTTCGGGGCTCTGGAAACACCATATATTTT
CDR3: CASSQDLRGSGNTIYF

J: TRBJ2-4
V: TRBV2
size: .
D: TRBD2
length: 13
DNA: TGTGCCAGCAGGGCTAGCGGGGGAAACATTCAGTACTTC
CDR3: CASRASGGNIQYF

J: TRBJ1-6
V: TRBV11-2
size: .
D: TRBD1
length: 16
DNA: TGTGCCAGCAGGCGAAATTCGGACAGGGGAAATTCACCCCTCCACTTT
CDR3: CASRRNSDRGNSPLHF

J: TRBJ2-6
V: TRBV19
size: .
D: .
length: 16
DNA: TGTGCCAGTACCGCCACAGGGTTGTCTGGGGCCAACGTCCTGACTTTC
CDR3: CASTATGLSGANVLTF

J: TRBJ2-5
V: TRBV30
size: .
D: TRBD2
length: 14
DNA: TGTGCCTGGAGTCAGCGGGGGGGCTCTCAGACCCAGTACTTC
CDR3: CAWSQRGGSQTQYF

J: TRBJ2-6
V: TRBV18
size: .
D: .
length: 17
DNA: TGTGCCAGCTCACCACCGGGGGGTGGCTCTGGGGCCAACGTCCTGACTTTC
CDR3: CASSPPGGGSGANVLTF

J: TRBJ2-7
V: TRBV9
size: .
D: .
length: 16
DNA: TGTGCCAGCAGCGTAGGGGGGACTGAGCACTCCTACGAGCAGTACTTC
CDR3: CASSVGGTEHSYEQYF

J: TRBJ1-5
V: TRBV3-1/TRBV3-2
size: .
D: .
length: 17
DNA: TGTGCCAGCAGCCAAGATCGGAACAGGGCGGGCAATCAGCCCCAGCATTTT
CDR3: CASSQDRNRAGNQPQHF

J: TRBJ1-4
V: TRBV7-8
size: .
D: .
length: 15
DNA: TGTGCCAGCACCGAGACTGGGGGGGCTAATGAAAAACTGTTTTTT
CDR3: CASTETGGANEKLFF

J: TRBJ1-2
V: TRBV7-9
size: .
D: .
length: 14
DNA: TGTGCCAGCAGCTTAGAACAGGTCGGCAATGGCTACACCTTC
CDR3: CASSLEQVGNGYTF

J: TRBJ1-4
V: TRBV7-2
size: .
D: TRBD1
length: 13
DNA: TGTGCCAGCAGCTCATTCGGACAGGGAGGACTGTTTTTT
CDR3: CASSSFGQGGLFF

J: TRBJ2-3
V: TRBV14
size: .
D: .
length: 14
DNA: TGTGCCAGCAGCGTATCGGGGCGGGCGCATACGCAGTATTTT
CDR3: CASSVSGRAHTQYF

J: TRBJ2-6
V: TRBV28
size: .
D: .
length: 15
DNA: TGTGCCAGCAGCCTAGCAGGCTCTGGGGCCAACGTCCTGACTTTC
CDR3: CASSLAGSGANVLTF

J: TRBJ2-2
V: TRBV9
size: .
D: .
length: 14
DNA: TGTGCCAGCAGCCTTAGTCAGGTCTCCGGGGAGCTGTTTTTT
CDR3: CASSLSQVSGELFF

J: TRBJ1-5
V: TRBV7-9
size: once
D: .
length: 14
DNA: TGTGCCAGCAGCCCGGGGACACAAGATCAGCCCCAGCATTTT
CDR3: CASSPGTQDQPQHF

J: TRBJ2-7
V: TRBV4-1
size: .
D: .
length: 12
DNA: TGCGCCAGCAGCCAAGACCCCTGGGAGCAGTACTTC
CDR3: CASSQDPWEQYF

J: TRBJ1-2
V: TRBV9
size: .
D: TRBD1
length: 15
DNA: TGTGCCAGCAGCGCTCCACAGGGGCTCAACTATGGCTACACCTTC
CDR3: CASSAPQGLNYGYTF